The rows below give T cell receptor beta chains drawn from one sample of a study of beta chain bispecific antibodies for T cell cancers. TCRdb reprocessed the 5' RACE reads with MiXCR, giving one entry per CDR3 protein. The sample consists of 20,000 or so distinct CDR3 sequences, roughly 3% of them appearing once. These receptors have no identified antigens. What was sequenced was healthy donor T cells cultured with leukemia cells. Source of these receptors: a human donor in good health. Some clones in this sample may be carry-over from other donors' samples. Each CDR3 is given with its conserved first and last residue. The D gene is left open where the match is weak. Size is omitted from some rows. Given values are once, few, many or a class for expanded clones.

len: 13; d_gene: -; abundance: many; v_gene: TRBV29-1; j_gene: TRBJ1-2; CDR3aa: CSSVGPEGDGYTF; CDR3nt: TGCAGCTCCGTTGGGCCGGAGGGCGATGGCTACACCTTC
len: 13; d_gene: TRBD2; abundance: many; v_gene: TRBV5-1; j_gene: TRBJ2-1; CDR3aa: CASSERGTHEQFF; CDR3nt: TGCGCCAGCTCGGAGCGGGGGACACATGAGCAGTTCTTC
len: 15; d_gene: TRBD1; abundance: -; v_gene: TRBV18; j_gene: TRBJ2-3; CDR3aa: CASSSGQGGTDTQYF; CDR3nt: TGTGCCAGCTCGTCCGGACAGGGAGGCACAGATACGCAGTATTTT
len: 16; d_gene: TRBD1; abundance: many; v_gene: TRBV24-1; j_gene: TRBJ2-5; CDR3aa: CATSDPGTGEQETQYF; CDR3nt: TGTGCCACCAGTGACCCTGGGACAGGGGAACAAGAGACCCAGTACTTC
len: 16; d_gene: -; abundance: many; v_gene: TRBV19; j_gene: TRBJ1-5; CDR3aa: CASSIAGRASNQPQHF; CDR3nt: TGTGCCAGTAGTATAGCAGGGAGGGCTAGCAATCAGCCCCAGCATTTT
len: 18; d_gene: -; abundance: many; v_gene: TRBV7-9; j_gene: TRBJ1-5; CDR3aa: CASSHPMATGDSNQPQHF; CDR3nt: TGTGCCAGCAGCCACCCTATGGCTACGGGGGATAGCAATCAGCCCCAGCATTTT
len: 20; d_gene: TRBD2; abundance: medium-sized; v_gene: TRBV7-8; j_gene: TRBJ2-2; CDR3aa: CASSFQTEAGGPQSTGELFF; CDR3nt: TGTGCCAGCAGCTTCCAAACAGAAGCGGGGGGCCCCCAATCCACCGGGGAGCTGTTTTTT
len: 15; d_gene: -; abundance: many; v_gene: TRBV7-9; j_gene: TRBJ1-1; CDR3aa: CASARIGLGGTEAFF; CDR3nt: TGTGCCAGCGCGAGGATCGGTTTAGGGGGCACTGAAGCTTTCTTT
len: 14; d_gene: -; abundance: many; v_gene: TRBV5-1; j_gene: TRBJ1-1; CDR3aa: CASGSRSMNTEAFF; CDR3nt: TGCGCCAGCGGCAGTAGGTCGATGAACACTGAAGCTTTCTTT
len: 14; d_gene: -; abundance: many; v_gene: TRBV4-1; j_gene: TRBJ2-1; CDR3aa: CASSQDEWGREQFF; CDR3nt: TGCGCCAGCAGCCAAGATGAATGGGGGCGGGAGCAGTTCTTC
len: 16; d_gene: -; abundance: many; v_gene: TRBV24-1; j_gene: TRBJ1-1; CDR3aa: CATSDRTGKGNTEAFF; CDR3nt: TGTGCCACCAGTGACCGAACAGGGAAGGGGAACACTGAAGCTTTCTTT
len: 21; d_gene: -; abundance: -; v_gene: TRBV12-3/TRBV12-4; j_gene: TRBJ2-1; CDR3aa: CASSSTPGHSVGGTPYNEQFF; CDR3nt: TGTGCCAGCAGTTCGACCCCGGGACACAGTGTTGGTGGGACACCTTACAATGAGCAGTTCTTC
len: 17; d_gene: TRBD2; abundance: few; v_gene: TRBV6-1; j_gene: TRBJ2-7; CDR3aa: CASSGGLAGGYPYEQYF; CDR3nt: TGTGCCAGCAGTGGGGGACTAGCGGGGGGTTATCCCTACGAGCAGTACTTC
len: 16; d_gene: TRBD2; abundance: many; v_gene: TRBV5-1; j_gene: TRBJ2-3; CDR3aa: CASSPTSGGATYTQYF; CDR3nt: TGCGCCAGCAGCCCGACTAGCGGGGGGGCCACGTATACGCAGTATTTT
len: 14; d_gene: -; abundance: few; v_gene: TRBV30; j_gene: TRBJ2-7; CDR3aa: CAWRMTAFVDEQYF; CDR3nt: TGTGCCTGGAGGATGACGGCCTTTGTCGACGAGCAGTACTTC
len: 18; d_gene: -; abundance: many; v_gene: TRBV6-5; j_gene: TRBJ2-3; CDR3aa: CASSSPVGGVKLTDTQYF; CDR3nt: TGTGCCAGCAGTTCTCCCGTAGGGGGGGTAAAGCTCACAGATACGCAGTATTTT
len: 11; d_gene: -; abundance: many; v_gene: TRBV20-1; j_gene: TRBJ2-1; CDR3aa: CSASHTDEQFF; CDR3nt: TGCAGTGCTAGTCACACAGATGAGCAGTTCTTC
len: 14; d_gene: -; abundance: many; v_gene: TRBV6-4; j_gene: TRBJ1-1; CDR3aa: CASSEAGGGTEAFF; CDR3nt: TGTGCCAGCAGTGAGGCGGGGGGAGGTACTGAAGCTTTCTTT
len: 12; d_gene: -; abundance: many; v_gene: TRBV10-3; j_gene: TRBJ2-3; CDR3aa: CAIGRGTDTQYF; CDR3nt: TGTGCCATAGGCCGGGGCACAGATACGCAGTATTTT
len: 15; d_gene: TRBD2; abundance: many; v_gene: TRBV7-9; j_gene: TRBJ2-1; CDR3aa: CASSLLTSGLNEQFF; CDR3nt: TGTGCCAGCAGCTTACTGACTAGCGGCCTCAATGAGCAGTTCTTC
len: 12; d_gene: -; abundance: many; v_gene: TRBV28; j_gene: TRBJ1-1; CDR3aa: CASSSGVTEAFF; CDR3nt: TGTGCCAGCAGTAGCGGGGTTACTGAAGCTTTCTTT
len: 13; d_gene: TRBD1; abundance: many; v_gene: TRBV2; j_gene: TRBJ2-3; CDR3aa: CASSDRGTDTQYF; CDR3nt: TGTGCCAGCAGTGACAGGGGGACAGATACGCAGTATTTT
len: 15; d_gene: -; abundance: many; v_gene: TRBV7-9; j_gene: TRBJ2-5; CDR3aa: CASSSPTSFKETQYF; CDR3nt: TGTGCCAGCAGCTCTCCGACTAGTTTTAAAGAGACCCAGTACTTC
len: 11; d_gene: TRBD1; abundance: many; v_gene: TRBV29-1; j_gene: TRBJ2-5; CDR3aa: CSADRVGTQYF; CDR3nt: TGCAGCGCCGACAGGGTGGGGACCCAGTACTTC
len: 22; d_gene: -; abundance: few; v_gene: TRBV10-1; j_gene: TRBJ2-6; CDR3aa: CASSDPPHKTVPTRSGANVLTF; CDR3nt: TGCGCCAGCAGTGACCCACCACATAAGACAGTTCCCACCCGGTCTGGGGCCAACGTCCTGACTTTC
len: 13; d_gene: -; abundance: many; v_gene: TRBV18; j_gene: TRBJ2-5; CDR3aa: CASSGISGETQYF; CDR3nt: TGTGCCAGCTCAGGGATATCAGGGGAGACCCAGTACTTC
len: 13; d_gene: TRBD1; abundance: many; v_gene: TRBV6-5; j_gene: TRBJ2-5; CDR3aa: CASSYRQGETQYF; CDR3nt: TGTGCCAGCAGTTACCGACAGGGAGAGACCCAGTACTTC
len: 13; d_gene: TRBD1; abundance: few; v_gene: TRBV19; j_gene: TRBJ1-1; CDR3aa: CASSRQGTTEAFF; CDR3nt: TGTGCCAGTAGTCGACAGGGGACCACTGAAGCTTTCTTT
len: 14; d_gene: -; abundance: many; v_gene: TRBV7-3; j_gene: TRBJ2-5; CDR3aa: CASSPSDREETQYF; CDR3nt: TGTGCCAGCAGCCCCAGCGACAGAGAAGAGACCCAGTACTTC
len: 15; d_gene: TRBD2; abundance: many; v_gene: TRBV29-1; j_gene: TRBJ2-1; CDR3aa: CSAGERGGRRNEQFF; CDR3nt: TGCAGCGCCGGTGAACGGGGGGGCCGAAGGAATGAGCAGTTCTTC
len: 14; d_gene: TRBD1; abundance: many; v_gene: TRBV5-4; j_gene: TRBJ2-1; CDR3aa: CASSSLDRDNEQFF; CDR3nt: TGTGCCAGCAGCTCCCTCGACAGGGACAATGAGCAGTTCTTC
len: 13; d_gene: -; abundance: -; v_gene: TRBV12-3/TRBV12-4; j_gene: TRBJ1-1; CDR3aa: CASSLRGETEAFF; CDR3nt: TGTGCCAGCAGTTTAAGGGGAGAAACTGAAGCTTTCTTT
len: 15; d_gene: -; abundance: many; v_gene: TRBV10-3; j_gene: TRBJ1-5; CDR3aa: CAISESKQKDQPQHF; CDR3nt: TGTGCCATCAGTGAGTCGAAACAGAAGGATCAGCCCCAGCATTTT
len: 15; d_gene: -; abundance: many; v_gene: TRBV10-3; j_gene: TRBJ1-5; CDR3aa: CAISPGREIDEPQHF; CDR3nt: TGTGCCATCAGTCCAGGGCGGGAAATTGATGAGCCCCAGCATTTT
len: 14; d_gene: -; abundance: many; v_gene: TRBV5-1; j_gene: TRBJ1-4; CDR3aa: CASSRGDSAEKLFF; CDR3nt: TGCGCCAGCAGCCGCGGAGATTCGGCCGAAAAACTGTTTTTT
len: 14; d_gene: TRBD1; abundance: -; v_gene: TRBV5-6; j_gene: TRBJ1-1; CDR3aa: CASSLWGQGYEAFF; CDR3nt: TGTGCCAGCAGCCTGTGGGGACAGGGTTATGAAGCTTTCTTT
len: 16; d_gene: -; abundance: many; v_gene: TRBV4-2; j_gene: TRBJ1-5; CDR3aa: CASSQEGTESNQPQHF; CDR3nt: TGTGCCAGCAGCCAAGAAGGGACTGAAAGCAATCAGCCCCAGCATTTT
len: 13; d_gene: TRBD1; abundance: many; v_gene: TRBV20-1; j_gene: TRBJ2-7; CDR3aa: CSASGTGLIEQYF; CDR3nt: TGCAGTGCTTCCGGGACAGGCTTGATCGAGCAGTACTTC
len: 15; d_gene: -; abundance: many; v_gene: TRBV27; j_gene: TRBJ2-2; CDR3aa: CASSLTSLNTGELFF; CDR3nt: TGTGCCAGCAGTTTAACATCTCTAAACACCGGGGAGCTGTTTTTT
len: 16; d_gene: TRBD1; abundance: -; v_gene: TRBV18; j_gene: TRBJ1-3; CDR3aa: CASSPLKQGPGNTIYF; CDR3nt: TGTGCCAGCTCACCACTTAAACAGGGGCCTGGAAACACCATATATTTT
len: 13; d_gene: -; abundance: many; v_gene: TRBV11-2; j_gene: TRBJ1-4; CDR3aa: CASSLVVGEKLFF; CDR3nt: TGTGCCAGCAGCTTAGTCGTCGGTGAAAAACTGTTTTTT
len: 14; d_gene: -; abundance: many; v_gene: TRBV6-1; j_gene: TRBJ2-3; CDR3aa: CASSEPGLSDTQYF; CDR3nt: TGTGCCAGCAGTGAACCTGGACTTTCAGATACGCAGTATTTT
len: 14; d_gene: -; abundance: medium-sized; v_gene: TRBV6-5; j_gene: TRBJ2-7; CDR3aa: CASSYSDGTYEQYF; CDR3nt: TGTGCCAGCAGTTACTCGGACGGAACCTACGAGCAGTACTTC
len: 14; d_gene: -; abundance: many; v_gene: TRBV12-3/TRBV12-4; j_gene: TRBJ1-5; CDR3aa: CASSSLQGLQPQHF; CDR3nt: TGTGCCAGCAGTTCACTACAGGGTTTGCAGCCCCAGCATTTT
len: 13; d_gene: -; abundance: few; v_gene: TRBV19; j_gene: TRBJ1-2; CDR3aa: CASSDTGNYGYTF; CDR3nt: TGTGCCAGTAGTGATACGGGAAACTATGGCTACACCTTC
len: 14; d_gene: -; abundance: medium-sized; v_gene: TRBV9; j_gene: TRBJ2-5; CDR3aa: CASGPGGDQETQYF; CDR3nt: TGTGCCAGCGGGCCGGGGGGCGACCAAGAGACCCAGTACTTC
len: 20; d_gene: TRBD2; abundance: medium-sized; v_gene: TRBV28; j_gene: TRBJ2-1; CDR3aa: CASSPTRTSGGVSSYNEQFF; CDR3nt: TGTGCCAGCAGTCCTACCCGGACTAGCGGGGGCGTTAGCTCCTACAATGAGCAGTTCTTC
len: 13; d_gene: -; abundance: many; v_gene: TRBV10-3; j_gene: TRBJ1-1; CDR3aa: CAISDRPSTEAFF; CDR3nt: TGTGCCATCAGTGACAGGCCGAGCACTGAAGCTTTCTTT
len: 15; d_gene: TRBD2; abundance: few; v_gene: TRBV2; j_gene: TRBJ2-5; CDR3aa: CASRGTSGPEETQYF; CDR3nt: TGTGCCAGCAGGGGGACTAGCGGACCCGAAGAGACCCAGTACTTC
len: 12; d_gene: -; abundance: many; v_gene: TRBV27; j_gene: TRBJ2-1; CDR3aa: CASSSHYNEQFF; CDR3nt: TGTGCCAGCAGTTCACACTACAATGAGCAGTTCTTC
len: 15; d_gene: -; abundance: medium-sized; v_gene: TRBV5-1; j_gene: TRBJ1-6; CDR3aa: CASSLWGPASSPLHF; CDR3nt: TGCGCCAGCAGCTTGTGGGGACCGGCGAGTTCACCCCTCCACTTT
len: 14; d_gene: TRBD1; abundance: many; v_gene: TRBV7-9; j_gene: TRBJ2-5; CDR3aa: CASSYPGQGETQYF; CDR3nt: TGTGCCAGCAGCTACCCGGGACAGGGTGAGACCCAGTACTTC
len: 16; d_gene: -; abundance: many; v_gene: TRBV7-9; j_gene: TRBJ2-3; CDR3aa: CASSLGDGESTDTQYF; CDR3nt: TGTGCCAGCAGCTTAGGCGACGGCGAGAGCACAGATACGCAGTATTTT
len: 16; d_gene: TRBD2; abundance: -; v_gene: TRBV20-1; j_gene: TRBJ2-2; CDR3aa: CSAREGGAGGPGELFF; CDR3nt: TGCAGTGCTAGAGAGGGCGGAGCGGGGGGGCCCGGGGAGCTGTTTTTT
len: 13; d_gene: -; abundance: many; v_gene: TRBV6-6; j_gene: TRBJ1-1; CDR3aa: CASSWRSDTEAFF; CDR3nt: TGTGCCAGCAGCTGGAGGAGCGACACTGAAGCTTTCTTT
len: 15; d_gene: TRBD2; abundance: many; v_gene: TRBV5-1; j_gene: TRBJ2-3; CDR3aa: CASSFFGGGTDTQYF; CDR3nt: TGCGCCAGCAGCTTTTTCGGGGGGGGCACAGATACGCAGTATTTT